This T cell receptor beta chain derives from a study of blood T cell repertoires in COVID-19. About the study: T cells, B-cell-depleted T cells, or PBMCs provided the cDNA or gDNA that served as material.

Only a few counts were recorded for this clone. In germline, CDR1 is MNHEY, CDR2 SMNVEV (reference sequence). Deletions cut 0 bases from V and 7 bases from J, with 12 bases between. The CDR3 loop spans 14 amino acids. TCRdb's table, derived via immunoSEQ multiplex PCR, lists solely in-frame clones and lacks some. The data show about 150,000 clones, roughly 85% seen once. The chain joins TRBV27 to TRBJ1-2, with D uncertain. The TCR originated in a woman older than 75 with acute or convalescent COVID-19. The material sequenced was peripheral blood. The CDR3 bases are TGTGCCAGCAGTTTATCGGCCTCCTCCCTTGGCTACACCTTC. Its translation: CASSLSASSLGYTF.